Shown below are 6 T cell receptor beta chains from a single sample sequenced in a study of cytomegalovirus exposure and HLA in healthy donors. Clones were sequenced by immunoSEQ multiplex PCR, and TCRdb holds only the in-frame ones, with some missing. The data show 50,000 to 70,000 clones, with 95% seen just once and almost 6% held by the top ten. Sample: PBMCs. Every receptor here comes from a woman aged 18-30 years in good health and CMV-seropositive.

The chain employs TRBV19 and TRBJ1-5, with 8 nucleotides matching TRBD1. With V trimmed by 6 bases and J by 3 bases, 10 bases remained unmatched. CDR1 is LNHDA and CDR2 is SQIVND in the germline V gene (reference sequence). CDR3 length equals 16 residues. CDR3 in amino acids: CASSLQGAAFNQPQHF. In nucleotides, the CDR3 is TGTGCCAGTAGCCTGCAGGGGGCGGCCTTCAATCAGCCCCAGCATTTT.

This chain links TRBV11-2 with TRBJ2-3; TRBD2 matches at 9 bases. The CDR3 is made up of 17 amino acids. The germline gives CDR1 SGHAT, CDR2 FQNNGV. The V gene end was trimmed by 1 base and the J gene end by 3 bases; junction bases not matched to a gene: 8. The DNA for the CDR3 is TGTGCCAGCAGCTTAGCAGGGCTAGCGGGACTTACAGATACGCAGTATTTT. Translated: CASSLAGLAGLTDTQYF.

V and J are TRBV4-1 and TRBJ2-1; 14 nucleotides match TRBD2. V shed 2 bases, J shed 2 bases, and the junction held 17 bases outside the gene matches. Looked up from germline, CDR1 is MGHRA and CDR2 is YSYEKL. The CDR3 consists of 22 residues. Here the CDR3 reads CASSQNVFPGLAGVVPYNEQFF. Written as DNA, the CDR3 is TGCGCCAGCAGCCAAAATGTCTTTCCGGGACTAGCGGGAGTGGTCCCCTACAATGAGCAGTTCTTC.

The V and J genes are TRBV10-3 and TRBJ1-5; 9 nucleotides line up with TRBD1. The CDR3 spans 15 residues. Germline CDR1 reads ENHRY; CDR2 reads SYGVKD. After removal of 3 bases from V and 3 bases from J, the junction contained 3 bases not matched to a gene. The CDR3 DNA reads TGTGCCATCAGTGACGTACAGGGGGCCAATCAGCCCCAGCATTTT. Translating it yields CAISDVQGANQPQHF.

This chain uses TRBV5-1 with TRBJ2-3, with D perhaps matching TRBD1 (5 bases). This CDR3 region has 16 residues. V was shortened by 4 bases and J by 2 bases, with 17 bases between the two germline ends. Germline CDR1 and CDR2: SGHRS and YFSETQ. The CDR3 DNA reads TGCGCCAGCAGCGTGCAGGGTTATAGGATCACAGATACGCAGTATTTT. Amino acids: CASSVQGYRITDTQYF.

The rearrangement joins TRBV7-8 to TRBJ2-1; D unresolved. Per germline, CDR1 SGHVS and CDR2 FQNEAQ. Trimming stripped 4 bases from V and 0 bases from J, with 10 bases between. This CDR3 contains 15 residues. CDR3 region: CASSSILGSYNEQFF. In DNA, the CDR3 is TGTGCCAGCAGCTCGATCCTAGGCTCCTACAATGAGCAGTTCTTC.